The 30 T cell receptor beta chains listed next were all sequenced from one sample in a study of cytotoxic CD8 clonotypes in ibrutinib-treated CLL. Sequenced by immunoSEQ multiplex PCR; TCRdb stores in-frame clones only, minus some. The data contain around 310,000 clones, about 80% of them seen just once; the ten biggest clones take up 5% to 7%. Material: PBMCs, obtained before ibrutinib treatment. These receptors all come from a human donor with chronic lymphocytic leukemia.

The chain is built from TRBV6-1 and TRBJ2-7; D gene ambiguous. The CDR3 runs to 10 residues. The germline gives CDR1 MNHNS, CDR2 SASEGT. V shed 6 bases and J shed 5 bases, with 5 bases lying between them. DNA of the CDR3: TGTGCCAGCAGATCAAACGAGCAGTACTTC. Residues: CASRSNEQYF.

V gene TRBV27 combines with J gene TRBJ1-1; D not certain. The CDR3 runs 13 residues. Germline V gives CDR1 MNHEY, CDR2 SMNVEV (reference sequence). V was pared by 1 base and J by 3 bases, with 6 bases between. The CDR3 DNA is TGTGCCAGCAGTTTATATGCGGACACTGAAGCTTTCTTT. Its protein is CASSLYADTEAFF.

The chain's CDR3 is CASSDRVVGAFF. DNA for the CDR3: TGTGCCAGCAGCGACAGGGTCGTGGGAGCTTTCTTT. V usage is TRBV5-6 and J usage is TRBJ1-1; 7 bases match TRBD1. CDR1 is SGHDT, CDR2 YYEEEE, per germline. The CDR3 extends over 12 amino acids. Trimming removed 4 bases from V and 10 bases from J; junction bases left unmatched: 7. The full variable domain, its missing parts supplied by reference TRBV5-6 and TRBJ1-1, is DAGVTQSPTHLIKTRGQQVTLRCSPKSGHDTVSWYQQALGQGPQFIFQYYEEEERQRGNFPDRFSGHQFPNYSSELNVNALLLGDSALYLCASSDRVVGAFFGQGTRLTVV.

The rearrangement joins TRBV10-1 to TRBJ2-5; perhaps TRBD1 as D (7 bases). V was pared by 0 bases and J by 9 bases, with 14 bases between. The CDR3 sequence is 14 residues long. CDR1 is WNHNN and CDR2 is SYGVQD in the germline V gene (reference sequence). CDR3 nucleotide sequence: TGCGCCAGCAGTGAGTCGACAGGGTCGGGGGCCCAGTACTTC. It codes for CASSESTGSGAQYF.

The sample holds one count of this clone. CDR3 DNA sequence: TGTGCCTGGACCCCGTCATTCCATGAGCAGTTCTTC. Its translation: CAWTPSFHEQFF. J is TRBJ2-1 and V is TRBV30, with D uncertain. CDR3 length: 12 amino acids. Trimming took 4 bases from V and 8 from J, leaving 12 bases between them. Per the germline V gene, CDR1 is GTSNPN and CDR2 is SVGIG (reference sequence).

The CDR3 nucleotides read TGCGCCAGCAGCTCGGGGGGGAACAGACGAAATGAGCAGTTCTTC. Amino acid sequence: CASSSGGNRRNEQFF. The genes are TRBV5-1 and TRBJ2-1; 8 positions agree with TRBD2. The V and J ends lost 3 bases and 7 bases, in that order; junction bases with no gene match: 9. Germline values: CDR1 SGHRS, CDR2 YFSETQ. The CDR3 length is 15 residues.

This clone was seen only a few times. The genes are TRBV9 and TRBJ1-4, with D hard to call. The ends were cut back, 1 base at V and 0 bases at J, with 7 bases in the middle. Germline CDR1 reads SGDLS; CDR2 reads YYNGEE. The CDR3 length is 15 residues. The CDR3 DNA is TGTGCCAGCAGCGTAATGGGCTCAACTAATGAAAAACTGTTTTTT. This encodes CASSVMGSTNEKLFF. The entire variable domain, with the rest obtained from reference TRBV9 and TRBJ1-4, is as follows: DSGVTQTPKHLITATGQRVTLRCSPRSGDLSVYWYQQSLDQGLQFLIQYYNGEERAKGNILERFSAQQFPDLHSELNLSSLELGDSALYFCASSVMGSTNEKLFFGSGTQLSVL.

This chain joins TRBV4-1 and TRBJ2-1; D gene uncertain. There are 15 residues in the CDR3. In germline, CDR1 is MGHRA, CDR2 YSYEKL. The V end was cut by 0 bases, the J end by 2 bases, with 8 bases between. The CDR3 reads CASSQDTQAYNEQFF. CDR3 bases: TGCGCCAGCAGCCAAGATACTCAAGCCTACAATGAGCAGTTCTTC.

This rearrangement joins TRBV27 to TRBJ2-3; D call uncertain. V was pared by 3 bases and J by 1 base, with 8 bases between. Germline V gene data show CDR1 as MNHEY and CDR2 as SMNVEV (reference sequence). The CDR3 has 14 amino acids. The CDR3 DNA follows: TGTGCCAGCAGTTTTGTAACTGGCACAGATACGCAGTATTTT. Protein sequence: CASSFVTGTDTQYF.

The chain links TRBV5-1 to TRBJ2-7; 7 nucleotides line up with TRBD1. CDR3 length: 16 amino acids. CDR1 is SGHRS and CDR2 is YFSETQ in the germline V gene. The J segment lost 4 bases and the V segment lost 4 bases, leaving 14 bases of the junction unmatched. This CDR3 reads CASSPSADRVRYEQYF. The CDR3 nucleotides are TGCGCCAGCAGCCCCTCGGCCGACAGGGTGCGATACGAGCAGTACTTC.

This clone was picked up one time. The V and J genes are TRBV6-4 and TRBJ2-2, with D possibly being TRBD2 (6 bases). The length of the CDR3 is 14 residues. V lost 8 bases and J 5 bases, leaving 15 bases between the germline ends. CDR1 is MRHNA, CDR2 SNTAGT, per germline. CDR3 loop: CASGGTPGTGELFF. The DNA for the CDR3 is TGTGCCAGCGGGGGGACCCCCGGAACCGGGGAGCTGTTTTTT.

This clone came up a few times. The chain carries TRBV7-9 and TRBJ2-5; unclear D gene. Trimming removed 1 base at V and 5 bases at J, with 8 bases between. CDR3 length: 13 amino acids. Germline V gene data show CDR1 as SEHNR and CDR2 as FQNEAQ (reference sequence). In nucleotides, the CDR3 is TGTGCCAGCAGCTTAGTGACGGGCGAGACCCAGTACTTC. It encodes CASSLVTGETQYF. The full variable domain, completed using reference TRBV7-9 and TRBJ2-5, is DTGVSQNPRHKITKRGQNVTFRCDPISEHNRLYWYRQTLGQGPEFLTYFQNEAQLEKSRLLSDRFSAERPKGSFSTLEIQRTEQGDSAMYLCASSLVTGETQYFGPGTRLLVL.

This sequence joins TRBV11-2 and TRBJ2-7; 13 nucleotides align to TRBD2. CDR1 SGHAT and CDR2 FQNNGV come from the germline V gene. The CDR3 covers 19 residues. V lost 5 bases to trimming and J lost 0 bases; unmatched junction nucleotides: 13. In DNA, the CDR3 is TGTGCCAGCAGCAAACTTAGGACTAGCGGGAGCCAAACCTCCTACGAGCAGTACTTC. Its protein is CASSKLRTSGSQTSYEQYF.

The chain is built from TRBV6-6 and TRBJ2-5, with D perhaps TRBD2 (5 bases). The CDR3 extends over 11 amino acids. Germline assignment: CDR1 MNHNY and CDR2 SVGAGI (reference sequence). V gave up 6 bases and J gave up 5 bases, with 7 bases separating them. The CDR3 DNA reads as TGTGCCAGCAGCCGCGGGGAGACCCAGTACTTC. Amino acid sequence: CASSRGETQYF.

V usage is TRBV2 and J usage is TRBJ2-7, with no clear D. Trimming cost V 3 bases and J 0 bases, with 15 bases left between them. The CDR3 is 16 amino acids. The germline CDR1 and CDR2 sequences are SNHLY and FYNNEI. Written as DNA, the CDR3 is TGTGCCAGCAGTGACCCTCCCACGGTAAGCTCCTACGAGCAGTACTTC. The encoded protein is CASSDPPTVSSYEQYF. The full variable domain, in which reference TRBV2 and TRBJ2-7 provide the parts outside the CDR3, is EPEVTQTPSHQVTQMGQEVILRCVPISNHLYFYWYRQILGQKVEFLVSFYNNEISEKSEIFDDQFSVERPDGSNFTLKIRSTKLEDSAMYFCASSDPPTVSSYEQYFGPGTRLTVT.

The chain links TRBV5-1 to TRBJ2-7; tentatively, D is TRBD1 (6 bases). With 4 bases removed from V and 4 bases from J, the gap between germline ends came to 18 bases. The germline V gene has CDR1 SGHRS and CDR2 YFSETQ. This CDR3 spans 15 amino acids. The CDR3 reads CASSIRTEPNYEQYF. The CDR3 bases are TGCGCCAGCAGCATAAGGACAGAACCGAATTACGAGCAGTACTTC.

This chain joins TRBV6-1 and TRBJ2-1, with unresolved D. Per the germline V gene, CDR1 is MNHNS and CDR2 is SASEGT. Trimming took off 7 bases at V and 2 bases at J, with 6 bases between the two ends. The CDR3 has 12 residues. Written as DNA, the CDR3 is TGTGCCAGCATCTGGACCTACAATGAGCAGTTCTTC. It is translated as CASIWTYNEQFF.

The chain employs TRBV11-2 and TRBJ1-1, with 7 nucleotides matching TRBD1. The ends lost 4 bases at V and 4 bases at J; junction bases unmatched: 9. The CDR3 consists of 15 residues. Germline V CDR1 and CDR2: SGHAT, FQNNGV. In nucleotides, the CDR3 is TGTGCCAGCAGCTCCTCGACAGGGAAGACCACTGAAGCTTTCTTT. Encoded protein: CASSSSTGKTTEAFF.

The V gene is TRBV30, the J gene TRBJ2-1; D perhaps matches TRBD2 (6 bases). The CDR3 covers 12 residues. Germline V gene lookup returns CDR1 GTSNPN and CDR2 SVGIG (reference sequence). The CDR3 DNA sequence: TGTGCGGGAGGTGGTAGGTACAATGAGCAGTTCTTC. It yields the protein CAGGGRYNEQFF.

V and J are TRBV11-1 and TRBJ2-2; D perhaps matches TRBD2 (6 bases). The V end was cut by 8 bases, the J end by 5 bases, with 15 bases between. CDR1 and CDR2 (germline): SGHAT, FQDESV (reference sequence). The length of the CDR3 is 14 residues. CDR3 nucleotides: TGTGCCAGCGCCTCCGGAGGGGAGACCGGGGAGCTGTTTTTT. This sequence encodes CASASGGETGELFF.

The rearrangement joins TRBV30 to TRBJ1-3; no firm D call. V was clipped by 7 bases and J by 2 bases, with 3 bases between them. Germline CDR1 reads GTSNPN; CDR2 reads SVGIG (reference sequence). The CDR3 is 10 amino acids. The DNA of the CDR3 is TGTGCCTCAACTGGAAACACCATATATTTT. Its protein product is CASTGNTIYF.

This sequence joins TRBV5-4 and TRBJ2-2; D is possibly TRBD2 (6 bases). Trimming took off 4 bases at V and 4 bases at J, with 17 bases between the two ends. The CDR3 loop spans 16 amino acids. From germline, CDR1 is SGHNT and CDR2 YYREEE (reference sequence). The CDR3 DNA follows: TGTGCCAGCAGCGGATCTCTAGCGCACGCCACCGGGGAGCTGTTTTTT. Residues: CASSGSLAHATGELFF.

This clone was counted a few times. The chain combines TRBV10-3 with TRBJ2-6; no reliable D call. V lost 6 bases and J 2 bases, leaving 14 bases between the germline ends. The CDR3 covers 16 residues. The germline V gene has CDR1 ENHRY and CDR2 SYGVKD. The CDR3 region is CAISAVFGAGANVLTF. CDR3 nucleotide sequence: TGTGCCATCAGCGCCGTGTTTGGCGCTGGGGCCAACGTCCTGACTTTC.

The chain is built from TRBV7-9 and TRBJ2-7; 8 bases are a match to TRBD1. Germline trimming cut 4 bases from V and 5 bases from J; bases unmatched to any gene: 7. Germline V gene lookup returns CDR1 SEHNR and CDR2 FQNEAQ (reference sequence). The CDR3 has 14 amino acids. CDR3 DNA: TGTGCCAGCAGCTCTTGGGACAGGAACCACGAGCAGTACTTC. It translates to CASSSWDRNHEQYF.

The chain has TRBV15 and TRBJ2-3; TRBD2 matches at 7 bases. There are 15 residues in the CDR3. V trimming: 2 bases; J trimming: 0 bases; junction bases outside the gene matches: 2. Germline V gives CDR1 LNHNV, CDR2 YYDKDF (reference sequence). CDR3 nucleotides: TGTGCCACCAGCAGACCACTAGCGAGCACAGATACGCAGTATTTT. Amino acid sequence: CATSRPLASTDTQYF.

The V and J genes are TRBV6-6 and TRBJ2-7, with TRBD2 matching 10 bases. The CDR3 contains 16 residues. Germline values: CDR1 MNHNY, CDR2 SVGAGI (reference sequence). Germline trimming cut 2 bases from V and 3 bases from J; bases unmatched to any gene: 7. The CDR3 is CASSYATVAGGYEQYF. The CDR3 region has the DNA TGTGCCAGCAGTTACGCAACTGTAGCGGGAGGCTACGAGCAGTACTTC.

The chain employs TRBV30 and TRBJ2-5; no definite D call. V shed 0 bases and J shed 5 bases, with 7 bases lying between them. This CDR3 contains 12 residues. Germline V CDR1 and CDR2: GTSNPN, SVGIG (reference sequence). The chain's CDR3 is CAWSVGRETQYF. For the CDR3, the DNA is TGTGCCTGGAGTGTAGGACGGGAGACCCAGTACTTC.

The chain combines TRBV27 with TRBJ2-1, with 7 nucleotides matching TRBD2. V lost 7 bases, J lost 6 bases, and 15 bases stayed unmatched. The CDR3 is made up of 16 amino acids. CDR1 and CDR2 (germline): MNHEY, SMNVEV (reference sequence). The CDR3 nucleotides are TGTGCCAGCACCTACCTAGCGGCCCCCGGCGCCAATGAGCAGTTCTTC. Translating it yields CASTYLAAPGANEQFF.

The chain employs TRBV18 and TRBJ1-5; D may be TRBD1 (6 bases). Germline V gene lookup returns CDR1 KGHSH and CDR2 LQKENI. V shed 6 bases and J shed 1 base, with 10 bases lying between them. The CDR3 sequence is 14 residues long. CDR3 residues: CASSAGQSNQPQHF. In DNA form, the CDR3 reads TGTGCCAGCTCGGCTGGACAGAGCAATCAGCCCCAGCATTTT. The variable domain in full, with the rest retrieved from reference TRBV18 and TRBJ1-5, is NAGVMQNPRHLVRRRGQEARLRCSPMKGHSHVYWYRQLPEEGLKFMVYLQKENIIDESGMPKERFSAEFPKEGPSILRIQQVVRGDSAAYFCASSAGQSNQPQHFGDGTRLSIL.

This clone has more than one count but fewer than ten. The CDR3 DNA sequence: TGTGCCAGCAGCTCAAGACTAGCGGGATACCAATACAATGAGCAGTTCTTC. As protein: CASSSRLAGYQYNEQFF. The chain joins TRBV7-6 to TRBJ2-1; 11 nucleotides agree with TRBD2. Germline V gene sequence: CDR1 SGHVS, CDR2 FNYEAQ. This CDR3 contains 17 residues. J was trimmed by 4 bases and V by 4 bases; bases with no gene match: 9.